The TCR beta chain under discussion was sequenced for a study of CD8 T cells in Susac syndrome. RNA was extracted with the RNeasy kit, and a quantity of 0.5 to 1 ug was reverse transcribed using random hexamers. TCRdb processed the immunoSEQ multiplex PCR reads anew with MiXCR; each CDR3 protein has one entry. The table lists fewer than 300,000 distinct CDR3 sequences, around 83% of them singletons. The germline V gene encodes CDR1 SNHLY and CDR2 FYNNEI. V shed 5 bases and J shed 7 bases, with 15 bases lying between them. This CDR3 is built from 15 residues. The sample comprised CD8+ T cells from PBMCs. V is TRBV2 and J is TRBJ1-6, with D perhaps matching TRBD1 (5 bases). The source of this sequence is a human donor with multiple sclerosis. CDR3 nucleotide sequence: TGTGCCAGCAGTCGTTTATCCGGGGGGAATTCACCCCTCCACTTT. Its protein is CASSRLSGGNSPLHF.